This TCR beta chain was captured in a study of cytomegalovirus exposure and HLA in healthy donors. Study information: Around 76% of roughly 400 genotyped donors fell in the Caucasian-associated ancestry cluster. Study-wide points: A later analysis found common viral pathogens apparently linked to several of the most significant clusters.

The germline CDR1 and CDR2 sequences are MNHNY and SVGAGI (reference sequence). V was shortened by 0 bases and J by 13 bases, with 10 bases between the two germline ends. The CDR3 runs 12 residues. The PCR contained 60 Vbeta and 13 Jbeta primers. Method: immunoSEQ multiplex PCR; TCRdb's copy keeps in-frame clones and lacks some. The sample lists about 110,000 clones; 60% to 75% were seen once. Participants comprised healthy donors of bone marrow. At collection, donors were nominally healthy, but unrecorded immune exposures were probable. On this clone itself: Its antigen is currently unknown.

The sequenced material came from PBMCs. The receptor's source is a male donor in good health and CMV-seropositive. The chain carries TRBV6-6 and TRBJ1-5, with unresolved D. The CDR3 DNA reads TGTGCCAGCAGTTACTCTAGCCAGATTCAGCATTTT. Translated: CASSYSSQIQHF.